A single sample gave rise to the 2 T cell receptor beta chains below, sequenced in a study of blood T cell repertoires in COVID-19. TCRdb's copy holds only in-frame clones and misses some; the assay was immunoSEQ multiplex PCR. Of approximately 290,000 clones in the sample, 87% were seen once. The sample taken for sequencing was peripheral blood. The receptors were gathered from a man aged 18 to 29 with active or convalescent COVID-19.

The CDR3 bases are TGTGCCAGTAGTAACGCCGGGATCTCCTACAATGAGCAGTTCTTC. As protein: CASSNAGISYNEQFF. This rearrangement joins TRBV19 to TRBJ2-1; possibly TRBD2 for D (5 bases). V was cut by 4 bases and J by 0 bases, with 10 bases left in between. Germline V gene sequence: CDR1 LNHDA, CDR2 SQIVND (reference sequence). The CDR3 loop spans 15 amino acids.

The chain joins TRBV10-1 to TRBJ2-3, with D unclear. The CDR3 has 13 residues. Germline loops: CDR1 WNHNN, CDR2 SYGVQD (reference sequence). With 2 bases removed from V and 2 bases from J, the gap between germline ends came to 5 bases. CDR3 sequence reads: CASSEIYTDTQYF. The CDR3 nucleotides are TGCGCCAGCAGTGAGATTTACACAGATACGCAGTATTTT.